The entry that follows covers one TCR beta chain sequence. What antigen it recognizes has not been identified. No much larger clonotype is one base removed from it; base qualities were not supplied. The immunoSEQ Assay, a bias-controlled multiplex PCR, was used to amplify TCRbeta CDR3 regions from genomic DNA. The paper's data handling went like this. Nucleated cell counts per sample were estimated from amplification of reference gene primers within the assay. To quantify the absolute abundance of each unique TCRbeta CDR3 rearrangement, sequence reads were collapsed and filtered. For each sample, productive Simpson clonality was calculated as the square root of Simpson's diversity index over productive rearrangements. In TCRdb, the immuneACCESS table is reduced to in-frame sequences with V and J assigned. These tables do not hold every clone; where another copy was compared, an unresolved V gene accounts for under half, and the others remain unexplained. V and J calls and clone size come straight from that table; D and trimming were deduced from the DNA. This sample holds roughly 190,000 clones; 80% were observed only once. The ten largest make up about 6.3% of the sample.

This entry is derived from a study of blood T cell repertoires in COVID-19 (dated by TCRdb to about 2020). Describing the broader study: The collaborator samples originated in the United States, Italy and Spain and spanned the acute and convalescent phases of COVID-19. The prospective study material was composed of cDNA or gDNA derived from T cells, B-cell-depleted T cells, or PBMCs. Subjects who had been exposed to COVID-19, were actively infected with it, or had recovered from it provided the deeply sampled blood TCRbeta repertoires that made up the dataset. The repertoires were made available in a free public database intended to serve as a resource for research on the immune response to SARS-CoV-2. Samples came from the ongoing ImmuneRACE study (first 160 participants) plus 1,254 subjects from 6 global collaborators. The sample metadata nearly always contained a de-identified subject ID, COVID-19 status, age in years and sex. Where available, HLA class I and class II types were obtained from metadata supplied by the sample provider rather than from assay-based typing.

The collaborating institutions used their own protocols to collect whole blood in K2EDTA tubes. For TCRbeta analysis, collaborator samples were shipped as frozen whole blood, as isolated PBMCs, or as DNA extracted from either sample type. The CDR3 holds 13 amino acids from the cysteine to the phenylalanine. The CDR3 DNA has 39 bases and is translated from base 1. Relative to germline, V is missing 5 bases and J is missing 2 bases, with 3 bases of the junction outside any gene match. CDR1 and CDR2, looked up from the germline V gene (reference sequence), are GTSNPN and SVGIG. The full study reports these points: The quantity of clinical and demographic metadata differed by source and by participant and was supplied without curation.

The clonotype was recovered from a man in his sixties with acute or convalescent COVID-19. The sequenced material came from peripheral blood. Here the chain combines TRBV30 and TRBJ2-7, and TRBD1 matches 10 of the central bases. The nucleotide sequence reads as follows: TGTGCCTGGGGCGGGACAGGGGCCTACGAGCAGTACTTC. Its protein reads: CAWGGTGAYEQYF.